These 14 T cell receptor beta chains were all obtained from the same sample, sequenced in a study of Graves' ophthalmopathy and Graves' hyperthyroidism. Amplified material comprised TCR beta CDR3 regions derived from RNA transcripts. The library came from an HTBI-primed first-round RT-PCR and a second-round multiplex PCR. TCRdb reanalysed the multiplex PCR reads using MiXCR and keeps one entry per CDR3 protein. The sample consists of fewer than 650,000 distinct CDR3 sequences, 22% of them appearing once. The sequenced sample consisted of peripheral blood. The origin of the receptors is a woman younger than 30 with stable Graves' hyperthyroidism. Some clones in this sample may be carry-over from other donors' samples.

J is TRBJ1-1 and V is TRBV25-1; no firm D call. The V and J ends lost 2 bases and 4 bases respectively, with 11 bases between them. CDR1 is MGHDK and CDR2 is SYGVNS in the germline V gene. CDR3 size: 14 residues. The CDR3 region has the DNA TGTGCCAGCAGTGAAAGAGTGGGAAGCACTGAAGCTTTCTTT. Translation gives CASSERVGSTEAFF.

The rearrangement links TRBV11-1 to TRBJ2-7; 9 nucleotides line up with TRBD1. Germline loops: CDR1 SGHAT, CDR2 FQDESV (reference sequence). This CDR3 spans 15 amino acids. Trimming took 5 bases from V and 5 from J; bases not matched to a gene: 10. DNA for the CDR3: TGTGCCAGCAGCCTAGGGACAGGGAGGTTGAACGAGCAGTACTTC. It translates to CASSLGTGRLNEQYF.

J is TRBJ2-5 and V is TRBV6-1, with D perhaps being TRBD1 or TRBD2 (5 bases each). CDR1 and CDR2 (germline): MNHNS, SASEGT. The germline V and J ends were trimmed by 10 bases and 1 base, with 13 bases remaining between them. The length of the CDR3 is 13 residues. The CDR3 DNA is TGTGCCAACCGAAGGGACCCCCAAGAGACCCAGTACTTC. The encoded protein is CANRRDPQETQYF.

This clonotype was seen ten or more times. The chain combines TRBV6-5 with TRBJ1-2; no reliable D call. The germline V gene encodes CDR1 MNHEY and CDR2 SVGAGI. The CDR3 contains 12 residues. Deletions cut 5 bases from V and 5 bases from J, with 9 bases between. In DNA form, the CDR3 reads TGTGCCAGCAGTACGCGGGGATATGGCTACACCTTC. This sequence encodes CASSTRGYGYTF.

The genes are TRBV5-1 and TRBJ1-2; TRBD1 is a possible D gene (5 bases). The germline CDR1 and CDR2 sequences are SGHRS and YFSETQ. The V end was cut by 0 bases, the J end by 7 bases, with 10 bases between. The CDR3 is made up of 13 amino acids. CDR3 DNA: TGCGCCAGCAGCTTGGAACAGGATGGTGGCTACACCTTC. Its translation: CASSLEQDGGYTF. Looking up the rest from reference TRBV5-1 and TRBJ1-2 gives the full variable domain: KAGVTQTPRYLIKTRGQQVTLSCSPISGHRSVSWYQQTPGQGLQFLFEYFSETQRNKGNFPGRFSGRQFSNSRSEMNVSTLELGDSALYLCASSLEQDGGYTFGSGTRLTVV.

In the case of this clonotype: In this CDR3 the conserved last residue, phenylalanine or tryptophan, is missing, so a read error is likely. This chain links TRBV29-1 with TRBJ1-1; D is possibly TRBD1 (5 bases). The germline V gene encodes CDR1 SQVTM and CDR2 ANQGSEA. Deletions cut 6 bases from V and 4 bases from J, with 12 bases between. CDR3 length: 12 residues. The CDR3 is CSVGQGGTEAFS. CDR3 nucleotide sequence: TGCAGCGTCGGGCAGGGAGGCACTGAAGCTTTCTCT.

This clonotype was counted ten times or more. The rearrangement uses TRBV5-1 and TRBJ2-2, with D hard to call. CDR1 is SGHRS and CDR2 is YFSETQ in the germline V gene. The germline V and J ends were trimmed by 0 bases and 8 bases, with 14 bases remaining between them. The CDR3 is made up of 15 amino acids. The CDR3 nucleotides read TGCGCCAGCAGCTTGGATCTGGCCCAACCGGGGGAGCTGTTTTTT. Translating gives CASSLDLAQPGELFF.

The gene calls are TRBV7-3 and TRBJ2-7; possibly TRBD1 or TRBD2 for D (5 bases each). The germline V gene encodes CDR1 SGHTA and CDR2 FQGTGA. The V end lost 5 bases, the J end lost 4 bases, and 27 bases lay between the germline ends. The CDR3 is 18 amino acids. CDR3 sequence reads: CASSLPPSLDRESYEQYF. CDR3 nucleotide sequence: TGTGCCAGCAGCCTCCCCCCTAGCCTAGACAGAGAAAGTTACGAGCAGTACTTC.

This chain connects TRBV28 to TRBJ1-3; D may be TRBD1 (6 bases). Per germline, CDR1 MDHEN and CDR2 SYDVKM. Trimming cost V 6 bases and J 4 bases, with 13 bases left between them. The length of the CDR3 is 14 residues. This CDR3 reads CASSHNQGGNTIYF. CDR3 coding DNA: TGTGCCAGCAGCCACAATCAGGGGGGAAACACCATATATTTT.

With respect to this clonotype: A much bigger clone sits one base away, suggesting this may be a read error. The chain uses TRBV20-1 and TRBJ1-1, with 7 bases identical to TRBD1. Germline V gene data show CDR1 as DFQATT and CDR2 as SNEGSKA (reference sequence). The ends lost 5 bases at V and 1 base at J; junction bases unmatched: 4. The CDR3 extends over 13 amino acids. Here the CDR3 reads CSAAGQSNTEAFF. The CDR3 DNA follows: TGCAGTGCTGCGGGACAGTCGAACACTGAAGCTTTCTTT.

This clonotype occurred many times. The J gene is TRBJ1-6, the V gene TRBV20-1; 10 positions match TRBD1. The CDR3 runs 14 residues. Losses at the gene ends were 6 bases for V and 10 bases for J; bases not matched to a gene: 9. Per the germline V gene, CDR1 is DFQATT and CDR2 is SNEGSKA (reference sequence). The CDR3 loop reads CSARSGQGRSPLHF. Written as DNA, the CDR3 is TGCAGTGCCCGGTCGGGACAGGGGAGATCACCCCTCCACTTT.

The gene calls are TRBV7-2 and TRBJ2-5, with D maybe TRBD2 (5 bases). V was trimmed by 1 base and J by 4 bases, leaving 10 bases between them. Germline CDR1 is SGHTA and CDR2 is FQGNSA. This CDR3 contains 14 residues. DNA of the CDR3: TGTGCCAGCAGCTTAGGGTCACGGGGAGAGACCCAGTACTTC. Translating gives CASSLGSRGETQYF.

The genes are TRBV20-1 and TRBJ2-2, with TRBD1 as a possible D gene (6 bases). The CDR3 runs 16 residues. V dropped 2 bases and J dropped 2 bases, with 15 bases sitting between them. Looked up from germline, CDR1 is DFQATT and CDR2 is SNEGSKA (reference sequence). The CDR3 bases are TGCAGTGCTAGACGAGGACAGAACCTTAACACCGGGGAGCTGTTTTTT. Its protein product is CSARRGQNLNTGELFF.

The V gene is TRBV11-2, the J gene TRBJ2-7; TRBD2 agrees at 10 bases. The CDR3 length is 18 residues. CDR1 SGHAT and CDR2 FQNNGV come from the germline V gene. V shed 1 base and J 5 bases; nucleotides not matched to a gene: 14. CDR3 in DNA: TGTGCCAGCAGCTTAGGCGGGACTAGCGCAAGTCTGGGGAACGAGCAGTACTTC. It yields the protein CASSLGGTSASLGNEQYF.